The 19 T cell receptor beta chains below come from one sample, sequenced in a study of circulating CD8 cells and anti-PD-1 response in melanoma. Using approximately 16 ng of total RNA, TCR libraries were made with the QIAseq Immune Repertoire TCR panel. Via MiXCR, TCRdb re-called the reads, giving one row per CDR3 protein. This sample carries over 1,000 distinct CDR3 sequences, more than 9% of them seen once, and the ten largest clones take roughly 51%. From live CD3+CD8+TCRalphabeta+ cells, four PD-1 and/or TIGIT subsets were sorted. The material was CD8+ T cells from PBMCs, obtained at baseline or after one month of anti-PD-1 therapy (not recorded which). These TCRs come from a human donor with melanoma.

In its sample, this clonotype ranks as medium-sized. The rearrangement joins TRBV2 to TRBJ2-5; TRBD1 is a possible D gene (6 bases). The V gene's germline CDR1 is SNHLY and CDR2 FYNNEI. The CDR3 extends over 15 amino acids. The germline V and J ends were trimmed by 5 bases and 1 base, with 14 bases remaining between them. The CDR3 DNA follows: TGTGCCAGCAGTATAGGGACACTTATCCAAGAGACCCAGTACTTC. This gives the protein CASSIGTLIQETQYF.

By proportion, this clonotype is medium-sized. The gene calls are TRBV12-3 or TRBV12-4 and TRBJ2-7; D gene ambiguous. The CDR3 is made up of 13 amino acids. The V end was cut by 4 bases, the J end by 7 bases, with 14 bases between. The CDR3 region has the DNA TGTGCCAGCAGTTCATACCTAAAGGGAGAGCAGTACTTC. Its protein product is CASSSYLKGEQYF.

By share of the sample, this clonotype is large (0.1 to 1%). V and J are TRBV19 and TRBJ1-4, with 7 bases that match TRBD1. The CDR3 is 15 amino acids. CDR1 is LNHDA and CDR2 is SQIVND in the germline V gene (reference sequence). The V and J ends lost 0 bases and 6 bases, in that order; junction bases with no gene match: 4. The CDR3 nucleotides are TGTGCCAGTAGTATAGATCTAGGACAGGATGAAAAACTGTTTTTT. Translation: CASSIDLGQDEKLFF. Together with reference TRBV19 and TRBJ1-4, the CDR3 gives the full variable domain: DGGITQSPKYLFRKEGQNVTLSCEQNLNHDAMYWYRQDPGQGLRLIYYSQIVNDFQKGDIAEGYSVSREKKESFPLTVTSAQKNPTAFYLCASSIDLGQDEKLFFGSGTQLSVL.

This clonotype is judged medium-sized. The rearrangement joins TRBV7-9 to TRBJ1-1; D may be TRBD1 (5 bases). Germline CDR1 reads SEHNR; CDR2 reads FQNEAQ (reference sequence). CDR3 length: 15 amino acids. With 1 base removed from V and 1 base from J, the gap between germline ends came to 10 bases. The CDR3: CASSLGMGQNTEAFF. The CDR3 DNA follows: TGTGCCAGCAGCTTAGGAATGGGGCAGAACACTGAAGCTTTCTTT.

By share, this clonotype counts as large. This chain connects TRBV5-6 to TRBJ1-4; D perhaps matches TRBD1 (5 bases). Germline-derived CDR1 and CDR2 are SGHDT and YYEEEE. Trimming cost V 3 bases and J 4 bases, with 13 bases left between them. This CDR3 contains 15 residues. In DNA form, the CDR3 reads TGTGCCAGCAGCTCCCCGGACCAGGGTAATGAAAAACTGTTTTTT. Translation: CASSSPDQGNEKLFF.

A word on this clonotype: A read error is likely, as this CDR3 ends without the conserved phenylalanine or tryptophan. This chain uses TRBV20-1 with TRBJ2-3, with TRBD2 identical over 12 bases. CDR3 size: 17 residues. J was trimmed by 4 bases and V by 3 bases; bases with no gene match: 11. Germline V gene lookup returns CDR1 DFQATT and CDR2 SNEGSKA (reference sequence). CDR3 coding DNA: TGCAGTGCTAGCCTCGACGCTAGCGGGGGGGCCCCAGATACGCAGTATATT. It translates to CSASLDASGGAPDTQYI.

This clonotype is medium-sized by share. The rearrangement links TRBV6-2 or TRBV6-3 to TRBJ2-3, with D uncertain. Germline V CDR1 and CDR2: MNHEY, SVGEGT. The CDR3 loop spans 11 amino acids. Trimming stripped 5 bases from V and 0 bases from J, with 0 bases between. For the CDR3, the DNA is TGTGCCAGCAGTAGCACAGATACGCAGTATTTT. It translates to CASSSTDTQYF.

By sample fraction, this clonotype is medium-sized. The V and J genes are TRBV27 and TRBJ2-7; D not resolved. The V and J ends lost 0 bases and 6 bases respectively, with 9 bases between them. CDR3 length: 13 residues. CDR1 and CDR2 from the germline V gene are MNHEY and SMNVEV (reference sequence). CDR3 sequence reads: CASSLSGELEQYF. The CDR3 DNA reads TGTGCCAGCAGTTTATCGGGCGAGCTCGAGCAGTACTTC.

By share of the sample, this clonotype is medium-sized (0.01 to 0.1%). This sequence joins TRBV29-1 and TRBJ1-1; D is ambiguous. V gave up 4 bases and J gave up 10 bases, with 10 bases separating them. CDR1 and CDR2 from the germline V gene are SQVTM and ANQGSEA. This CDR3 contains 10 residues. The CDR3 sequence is CSVGSEGAFF. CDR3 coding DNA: TGCAGCGTTGGGTCCGAGGGAGCTTTCTTT. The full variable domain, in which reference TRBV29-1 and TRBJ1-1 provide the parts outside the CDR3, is SAVISQKPSRDICQRGTSLTIQCQVDSQVTMMFWYRQQPGQSLTLIATANQGSEATYESGFVIDKFPISRPNLTFSTLTVSNMSPEDSSIYLCSVGSEGAFFGQGTRLTVV.

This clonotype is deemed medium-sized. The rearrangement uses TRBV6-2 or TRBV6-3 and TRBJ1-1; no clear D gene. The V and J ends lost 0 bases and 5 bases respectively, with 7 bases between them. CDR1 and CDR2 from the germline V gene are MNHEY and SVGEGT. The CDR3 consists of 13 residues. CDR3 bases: TGTGCCAGCAGTTACTCGATCTGGACTGAAGCTTTCTTT. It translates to CASSYSIWTEAFF.

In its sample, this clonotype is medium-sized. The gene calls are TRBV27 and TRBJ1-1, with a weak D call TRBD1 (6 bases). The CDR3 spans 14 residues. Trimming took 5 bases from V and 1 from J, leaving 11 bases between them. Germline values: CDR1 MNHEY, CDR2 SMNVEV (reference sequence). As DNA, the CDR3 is TGTGCCAGCAGTCTGTTGGGACAGAACACTGAAGCTTTCTTT. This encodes CASSLLGQNTEAFF.

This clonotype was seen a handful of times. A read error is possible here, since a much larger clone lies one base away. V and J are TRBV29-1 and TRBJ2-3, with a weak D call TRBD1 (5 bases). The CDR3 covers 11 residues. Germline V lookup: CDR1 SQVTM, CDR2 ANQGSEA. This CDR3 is CSVRMTDTQCF. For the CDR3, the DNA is TGCAGCGTTAGGATGACAGATACGCAGTGTTTT.

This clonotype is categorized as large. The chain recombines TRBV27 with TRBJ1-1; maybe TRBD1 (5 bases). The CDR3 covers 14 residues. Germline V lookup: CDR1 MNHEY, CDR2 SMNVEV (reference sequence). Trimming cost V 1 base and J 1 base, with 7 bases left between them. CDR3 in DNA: TGTGCCAGCAGTTTATTAGGGGAGAACACTGAAGCTTTCTTT. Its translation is CASSLLGENTEAFF.

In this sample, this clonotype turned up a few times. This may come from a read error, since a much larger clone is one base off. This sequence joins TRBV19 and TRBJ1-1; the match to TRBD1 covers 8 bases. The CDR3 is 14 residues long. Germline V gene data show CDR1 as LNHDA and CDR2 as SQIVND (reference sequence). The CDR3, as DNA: TGTGCCAGTATTCCCGGACAGGGTGGCACTGAAGCTTACTTT. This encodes CASIPGQGGTEAYF.

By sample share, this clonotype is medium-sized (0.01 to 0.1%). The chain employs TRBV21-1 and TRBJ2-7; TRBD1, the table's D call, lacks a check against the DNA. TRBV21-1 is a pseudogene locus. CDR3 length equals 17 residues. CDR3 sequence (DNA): TGTGCCAGCAGCAAAGGCCAGTGGGGGGCGTTAGTTCACGAGCAGTACTTC. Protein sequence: CASSKGQWGALVHEQYF.

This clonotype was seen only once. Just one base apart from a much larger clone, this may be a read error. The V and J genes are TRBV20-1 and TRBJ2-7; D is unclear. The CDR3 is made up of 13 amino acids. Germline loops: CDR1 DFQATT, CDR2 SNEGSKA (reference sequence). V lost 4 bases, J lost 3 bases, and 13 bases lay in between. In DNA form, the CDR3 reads TGCAGTGCTAAGGGAACCTTTGGCTACGAGCAGTACTTC. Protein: CSAKGTFGYEQYF.

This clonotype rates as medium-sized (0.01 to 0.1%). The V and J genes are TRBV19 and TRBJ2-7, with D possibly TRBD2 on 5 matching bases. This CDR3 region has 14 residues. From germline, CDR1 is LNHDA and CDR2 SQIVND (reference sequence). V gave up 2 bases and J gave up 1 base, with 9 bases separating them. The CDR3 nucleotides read TGTGCCAGTAGTATAAGAGGGCTTTCCTACGAGCAGTACTTC. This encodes CASSIRGLSYEQYF.

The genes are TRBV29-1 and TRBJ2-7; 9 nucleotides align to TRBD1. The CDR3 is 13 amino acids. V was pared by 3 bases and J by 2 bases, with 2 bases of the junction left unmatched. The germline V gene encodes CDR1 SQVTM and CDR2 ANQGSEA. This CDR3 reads CSVEGQGPYEQYF. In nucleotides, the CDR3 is TGCAGCGTTGAGGGACAGGGACCCTACGAGCAGTACTTC.

In DNA form, the CDR3 reads TGTGCCAGTAGTCCGACCGGGACAGCTTACGAGCAGTACTTC. Translating gives CASSPTGTAYEQYF. The gene calls are TRBV19 and TRBJ2-7, with 7 bases matching TRBD1. The trim removed 5 bases at V and 4 bases at J, leaving 8 bases unmatched. CDR3 length equals 14 residues. From germline, CDR1 is LNHDA and CDR2 SQIVND (reference sequence).